A single sample is the source of the 19 T cell receptor beta chains below, sequenced in a study of blood T cell repertoires in COVID-19. TCRdb's table, derived via immunoSEQ multiplex PCR, lists solely in-frame clones and lacks some. The sample has about half a million clones; approximately 83% are singletons. The sample comprised peripheral blood. The receptor source for this set is a human donor in a cohort sampled during active COVID-19.

The J gene is TRBJ2-5, the V gene TRBV7-3; 14 positions agree with TRBD2. CDR1 is SGHTA and CDR2 is FQGTGA in the germline V gene. This CDR3 is built from 15 residues. Trimming took 5 bases from V and 4 from J; bases not matched to a gene: 3. CDR3: CASSPGLAGVETQYF. For the CDR3, the DNA is TGTGCCAGCAGCCCGGGACTAGCGGGAGTAGAGACCCAGTACTTC.

This chain connects TRBV11-2 to TRBJ2-7; D not certain. Germline V gives CDR1 SGHAT, CDR2 FQNNGV. This CDR3 spans 14 amino acids. V gave up 2 bases and J gave up 2 bases, with 10 bases separating them. DNA for the CDR3: TGTGCCAGCAGCTTATCAGTCAGGACCTACGAGCAGTACTTC. It codes for CASSLSVRTYEQYF.

This chain's CDR3 is CASSVDRENTGELFF. The CDR3 DNA is TGTGCCAGCAGTGTTGACAGGGAGAACACCGGGGAGCTGTTTTTT. The chain recombines TRBV6-4 with TRBJ2-2, with TRBD1 matching over 7 bases. Germline lookup yields CDR1 MRHNA and CDR2 SNTAGT. The CDR3 spans 15 residues. V was clipped by 4 bases and J by 1 base; unmatched bases: 3.

The chain combines TRBV3-1 (or the pseudogene TRBV3-2) with TRBJ2-7, with a possible D match to TRBD2 (6 bases). The germline gives CDR1 LGHDT, CDR2 YNNKEL (reference sequence). The CDR3 runs 13 residues. V was pared by 4 bases and J by 9 bases, with 16 bases between. The CDR3 nucleotides read TGTGCCAGCAGCCCCGGGAGACCCAATGGGCAGTACTTC. This sequence encodes CASSPGRPNGQYF.

This clone has only a few counts. V usage is TRBV5-1 and J usage is TRBJ1-1; D gene ambiguous. The germline gives CDR1 SGHRS, CDR2 YFSETQ. Trimming left V 4 bases short and J 1 base short, with 14 bases between. CDR3 length equals 15 residues. The CDR3: CASSVDVRENTEAFF. CDR3 nucleotides: TGCGCCAGCAGCGTAGATGTCCGGGAGAACACTGAAGCTTTCTTT. Drawing the rest from reference TRBV5-1 and TRBJ1-1, the complete variable domain is KAGVTQTPRYLIKTRGQQVTLSCSPISGHRSVSWYQQTPGQGLQFLFEYFSETQRNKGNFPGRFSGRQFSNSRSEMNVSTLELGDSALYLCASSVDVRENTEAFFGQGTRLTVV.

V usage is TRBV5-1 and J usage is TRBJ2-7; 8 bases match TRBD1. Per germline, CDR1 SGHRS and CDR2 YFSETQ. This CDR3 spans 15 amino acids. J was trimmed by 5 bases and V by 0 bases; bases with no gene match: 7. Here the CDR3 reads CASSLGTGGRNEQYF. The CDR3 nucleotides read TGCGCCAGCAGCTTGGGAACAGGGGGAAGAAACGAGCAGTACTTC.

Notes on this clone: Other DNA variants within this sample encode the same CDR3. This rearrangement joins TRBV19 to TRBJ2-2; TRBD2 aligns across 10 bases. This CDR3 spans 16 amino acids. Per the germline V gene, CDR1 is LNHDA and CDR2 is SQIVND (reference sequence). V was clipped by 3 bases and J by 0 bases; unmatched bases: 1. The CDR3 bases are TGTGCCAGTAGTATTCTAGCGGGAGCGAACACCGGGGAGCTGTTTTTT. Its translation: CASSILAGANTGELFF.

The J gene is TRBJ2-2, the V gene TRBV10-2, with a weak D call TRBD2 (6 bases). The V gene's germline CDR1 is WSHSY and CDR2 SAAADI. This CDR3 has 14 amino acids. Trimming cost V 7 bases and J 1 base, with 10 bases left between them. CDR3 bases: TGCGCCAGCATTACGGGAGTGAACACCGGGGAGCTGTTTTTT. It specifies CASITGVNTGELFF.

The rearrangement links TRBV7-2 to TRBJ2-6, with D possibly TRBD2 on 5 matching bases. Trimming removed 10 bases from V and 4 bases from J, with 8 bases in between. The CDR3 is 12 residues long. Germline-derived CDR1 and CDR2 are SGHTA and FQGNSA. CDR3 protein: CATGYGANVLTF. For the CDR3, the DNA is TGTGCCACGGGGTACGGGGCCAACGTCCTGACTTTC.

This clone has a single count. V and J are TRBV7-6 and TRBJ2-7, with D possibly TRBD1 on 6 matching bases. Trimming stripped 3 bases from V and 2 bases from J, with 17 bases between. Per the germline V gene, CDR1 is SGHVS and CDR2 is FNYEAQ. The CDR3 is 16 residues long. CDR3 coding DNA: TGTGCCAGCAGCTTGTACGGAACAGGGTTAACCTACGAGCAGTACTTC. Protein: CASSLYGTGLTYEQYF.

This clone has only one observation. The rearrangement links TRBV3-1 (or the pseudogene TRBV3-2) to TRBJ2-1; TRBD2 aligns across 8 bases. Germline V gives CDR1 LGHDT, CDR2 YNNKEL (reference sequence). The V segment lost 1 base and the J segment 4 bases; nucleotides outside the gene matches: 6. The CDR3 contains 16 residues. The CDR3 bases are TGTGCCAGCAGCCAAGGTCTCGGCGGGAGGTACAATGAGCAGTTCTTC. Encoded protein: CASSQGLGGRYNEQFF.

The chain uses TRBV27 and TRBJ2-7, with 11 bases matching TRBD1. Germline V lookup: CDR1 MNHEY, CDR2 SMNVEV (reference sequence). CDR3 length: 14 amino acids. J was trimmed by 2 bases and V by 10 bases; bases with no gene match: 7. The CDR3 loop is CANRTGGSAYEQYF. DNA of the CDR3: TGTGCCAACCGGACAGGGGGCTCGGCCTACGAGCAGTACTTC.

This sequence joins TRBV10-1 and TRBJ2-3; D gene ambiguous. V was clipped by 3 bases and J by 6 bases, with 13 bases between them. The CDR3 sequence is 14 residues long. Per the germline V gene, CDR1 is WNHNN and CDR2 is SYGVQD (reference sequence). This CDR3 is CASSENSFIDTQYF. DNA for the CDR3: TGCGCCAGCAGTGAAAACAGCTTTATTGATACGCAGTATTTT.

DNA of the CDR3: TGCGCCAGCAGCCAAGAGGGGCTAGGGGGGGGGTGGGGCACAGATACGCAGTATTTT. Its protein is CASSQEGLGGGWGTDTQYF. The chain is built from TRBV4-1 and TRBJ2-3, with D possibly matching TRBD2 (7 bases). The CDR3 extends over 19 amino acids. The germline V gene encodes CDR1 MGHRA and CDR2 YSYEKL. V was trimmed by 0 bases and J by 1 base, leaving 20 bases between them.

The chain recombines TRBV6-1 with TRBJ2-7; 11 bases fit TRBD2. The CDR3 totals 14 residues. Germline trimming cut 4 bases from V and 1 base from J; bases unmatched to any gene: 0. Germline loops: CDR1 MNHNS, CDR2 SASEGT. The CDR3 DNA reads TGTGCCAGCAGTGTAGCGGGGGGGTCCTACGAGCAGTACTTC. Translation: CASSVAGGSYEQYF.

The chain links TRBV3-1 (or the pseudogene TRBV3-2) to TRBJ1-1, with TRBD1 as a possible D gene (5 bases). Germline CDR1 is LGHDT and CDR2 is YNNKEL (reference sequence). V lost 1 base, J lost 2 bases, and 11 bases lay in between. The CDR3 contains 15 residues. CDR3 in DNA: TGTGCCAGCAGCCAAGTTGCAGGGCTAAACACTGAAGCTTTCTTT. Translation gives CASSQVAGLNTEAFF.

V and J are TRBV9 and TRBJ2-3; possibly TRBD2 for D (5 bases). CDR1 SGDLS and CDR2 YYNGEE come from the germline V gene. The V and J ends lost 2 bases and 3 bases respectively, with 10 bases between them. This CDR3 spans 14 amino acids. As DNA, the CDR3 is TGTGCCAGCAGCGTTTCAAGCGGAACAGATACGCAGTATTTT. Its protein is CASSVSSGTDTQYF.

The chain uses TRBV5-4 and TRBJ1-2, with 7 bases that match TRBD1. CDR1 is SGHNT, CDR2 YYREEE, per germline (reference sequence). The CDR3 has 15 amino acids. V shed 4 bases, J shed 8 bases, and the junction held 14 bases outside the gene matches. CDR3 DNA sequence: TGTGCCAGCAGCACTTCAGACATACTGGGACAGGGCTACACCTTC. Protein: CASSTSDILGQGYTF.

The chain couples TRBV11-2 to TRBJ1-1; D call uncertain. The CDR3 covers 15 residues. The V and J ends lost 2 bases and 1 base respectively, with 11 bases between them. Per germline, CDR1 SGHAT and CDR2 FQNNGV. The chain's CDR3 is CASSLYTHSNTEAFF. The CDR3, as DNA: TGTGCCAGCAGCTTATATACACATTCGAACACTGAAGCTTTCTTT.